Below, 23 T cell receptor beta chains from the same sample are listed, as sequenced in a study of tumor and adjacent non-tumor tissue in lung cancer. TCRbeta libraries were built with three rounds of nested PCR, modified from ARM-PCR. A single record per CDR3 protein comes from TCRdb applying MiXCR to the multiplex PCR reads. The sample holds some 80,000 distinct CDR3 sequences; around 80% are singletons and the top ten take around 40%. This sample's RNA came from whole unsorted tissue. This non-tumor lung sample came from over 3 cm beyond the tumor edge. The sample was distant non-tumor lung tissue. These receptors all stem from a man in his sixties or seventies with non-small cell lung cancer.

This clonotype occurred a few times. The chain joins TRBV7-8 to TRBJ2-7, with D possibly TRBD2 on 6 matching bases. This CDR3 spans 14 amino acids. Germline V gene lookup returns CDR1 SGHVS and CDR2 FQNEAQ. Trimming removed 1 base at V and 5 bases at J, with 12 bases between. The CDR3 loop is CASSLEGLEDEQYF. The CDR3 region has the DNA TGTGCCAGCAGCTTAGAGGGACTGGAGGACGAGCAGTACTTC.

Concerning this clonotype itself: One junction end does not reproduce the germline sequence, and a read error may be involved. This chain links TRBV4-3 with TRBJ1-2; 8 nucleotides line up with TRBD1. Germline loops: CDR1 LGHNA, CDR2 YSLEER. The CDR3 loop spans 13 amino acids. The CDR3 sequence: CAGSQETGDGYTF. Written as DNA, the CDR3 is TGTGCCGGCAGCCAAGAGACAGGGGATGGCTACACCTTC.

In regard to this clonotype: Compared with germline, one end of the junction differs, possibly owing to a read error. This chain links TRBV6-1 with TRBJ1-2, with 8 nucleotides matching TRBD1. The CDR3 runs to 15 residues. From germline, CDR1 is MNHNS and CDR2 SASEGT. CDR3 sequence (DNA): TGTTCCAGCACCGCCCGGGACAGGAACGGTGGTGGCTACACTTTC. It specifies CSSTARDRNGGGYTF.

For this clonotype: The CDR3 carries no conserved terminal phenylalanine or tryptophan, so it likely arises from a read error. It is unclear where the CDR3 begins or ends on the DNA, so no DNA is shown, and the CDR3 is as TCRdb lists it. The rearrangement joins TRBV20-1 to TRBJ2-1; whether TRBD2, the table's D call, matches the DNA was not checked. The germline gives CDR1 DFQATT, CDR2 SNEGSKA (reference sequence). Both ends counted, the CDR3 spans 15 residues. The CDR3 region is CSATYRLAGGNEQLS.

For this clonotype: This may be a read error, as it is one base from a much larger clone. The CDR3 sequence is CASSRQGRSEVFF. CDR3 nucleotide sequence: TGTGCCAGCAGTCGACAGGGTAGGTCTGAAGTTTTCTTT. The chain couples TRBV6-2 or TRBV6-3 to TRBJ1-1, with 7 bases that match TRBD1. This CDR3 contains 13 residues. The germline V gene encodes CDR1 MNHEY and CDR2 SVGEGT.

V and J are TRBV11-1 and TRBJ1-5; D uncertain. The germline gives CDR1 SGHAT, CDR2 FQDESV (reference sequence). V dropped 6 bases and J dropped 9 bases, with 15 bases sitting between them. This CDR3 comprises 13 residues. The CDR3 DNA is TGTGCCAGCAGTCAGGAGTTGAGTCGGCCCCAGCATTTT. Residues: CASSQELSRPQHF. Together with reference TRBV11-1 and TRBJ1-5, the CDR3 gives the full variable domain: EAEVAQSPRYKITEKSQAVAFWCDPISGHATLYWYRQILGQGPELLVQFQDESVVDDSQLPKDRFSAERLKGVDSTLKIQPAELGDSAMYLCASSQELSRPQHFGDGTRLSIL.

Notes on this clonotype: The junction shows a germline mismatch at one end, possibly a read error. This sequence joins TRBV4-1 and TRBJ2-7; either TRBD1 or TRBD2 may supply D (6 bases each). Germline CDR1 reads MGHRA; CDR2 reads YSYEKL. The CDR3 loop spans 16 amino acids. In DNA form, the CDR3 reads TGCGCCACCAGCCGGACAATGGCGGGAAAGGGGGACGAGCAGTACTTC. This gives the protein CATSRTMAGKGDEQYF.

In the case of this clonotype: One end of the junction does not line up with germline, which may come from a read error. The chain recombines TRBV29-1 with TRBJ2-3; a possible D gene is TRBD2 (7 bases). CDR1 and CDR2 from the germline V gene are SQVTM and ANQGSEA. The CDR3 runs 12 residues. Written as DNA, the CDR3 is TGCAGCATGGGGGGGGACACATATACGCAGTATTTT. Residues: CSMGGDTYTQYF.

A word on this clonotype: Possible read error: a much larger clone is one base away. This sequence joins TRBV13 and TRBJ2-3; D is possibly TRBD2 (5 bases). The CDR3 spans 15 residues. CDR1 and CDR2 (germline): PRHDT, FYEKMQ (reference sequence). Trimming removed 6 bases from V and 4 bases from J, with 17 bases in between. The CDR3 sequence: CASRLGRGSADTQYF. The DNA of the CDR3 is TGTGCCAGCAGGTTGGGTAGAGGGTCTGCAGATACGCAGTATTTT.

This clonotype showed up many times. The chain links TRBV6-5 to TRBJ1-5, with 7 positions matching TRBD1. This CDR3 comprises 14 residues. V gave up 5 bases and J gave up 4 bases; unmatched junction bases: 5. CDR1 is MNHEY and CDR2 is SVGAGI in the germline V gene. CDR3 loop: CASSLGQTNQPQHF. The CDR3 DNA reads TGTGCCAGCAGTCTGGGACAGACGAATCAGCCCCAGCATTTT.

The chain joins TRBV7-8 to TRBJ2-1; 9 bases match TRBD2. Trimming cost V 3 bases and J 4 bases; bases outside gene matches: 7. CDR3 length equals 16 residues. Germline V gene sequence: CDR1 SGHVS, CDR2 FQNEAQ. The CDR3 is CASSFKGTSFYNEQFF. The CDR3 DNA follows: TGTGCCAGCAGCTTCAAAGGGACTAGCTTTTACAATGAGCAGTTCTTC.

The gene calls are TRBV5-1 and TRBJ2-1; D assignment may be TRBD1 or TRBD2 (5 bases each). The CDR3 spans 17 residues. Germline-derived CDR1 and CDR2 are SGHRS and YFSETQ. V lost 0 bases, J lost 10 bases, and 23 bases lay in between. CDR3 sequence: CASSLAGGSWGTKEQFF. CDR3 coding DNA: TGCGCCAGCAGCTTGGCAGGTGGGAGCTGGGGCACAAAGGAGCAGTTCTTC.

Concerning this clonotype: The missing conserved phenylalanine or tryptophan at the end of this CDR3 makes a read error likely. This chain uses TRBV6-1 with TRBJ2-1, with 8 bases lining up with TRBD1. Per germline, CDR1 MNHNS and CDR2 SASEGT. The CDR3 is 15 residues long. This chain's CDR3 is CASRQGVSMHNGQFI. The CDR3 nucleotides read TGTGCCAGCAGACAGGGGGTATCAATGCACAATGGGCAGTTCATC.

The chain couples TRBV4-2 to TRBJ2-3, with a possible D match to TRBD1 (5 bases). Trimming left V 9 bases short and J 3 bases short, with 16 bases between. From germline, CDR1 is LGHNA and CDR2 YNFKEQ. This CDR3 has 14 amino acids. CDR3 amino acids: CASSRRGATDTQYF. Here the CDR3 DNA reads TGTGCCAGTTCGAGAAGGGGTGCGACAGATACGCAGTATTTT.

This clonotype was detected only a few times. The junction and the germline gene differ at one end; a read error may be behind it. The CDR3, as DNA: TGTGTCAGCATCCGTCGGGAAGTAAGCACAGATATGCAGTATTTT. Translating it yields CVSIRREVSTDMQYF. The V call is TRBV11-2, the J call TRBJ2-3; D might be TRBD2 (5 bases). CDR1 is SGHAT and CDR2 is FQNNGV in the germline V gene. CDR3 length: 15 residues.

Worth noting for this clonotype: At one of its ends the junction is not consistent with the germline gene, which may arise from a read error. The chain links TRBV11-3 to TRBJ1-1, with 7 bases lining up with TRBD1. Per germline, CDR1 SGHNT and CDR2 YENEEA. This CDR3 has 16 amino acids. The CDR3 sequence: CASSFWDRALSTEAFF. The CDR3 nucleotides read TGTGCCAGTAGCTTCTGGGACAGAGCCCTGAGCACTGAAGCTTTCTTT.

In this sample, this clonotype turned up once. The junction departs from the called germline gene at one end, perhaps through a read error. This rearrangement joins TRBV11-2 to TRBJ2-7; TRBD2 is a possible D gene (5 bases). The CDR3 runs to 14 residues. Germline V gene sequence: CDR1 SGHAT, CDR2 FQNNGV. The CDR3 DNA sequence: TGTGCCAGCAACTTAGGTAGCGTGACCTACGAGCAGTATTTC. It codes for CASNLGSVTYEQYF.

This clonotype was counted a few times. This sequence may be a read error, since a much larger clone differs from it by one base. The chain links TRBV5-4 to TRBJ1-1; TRBD1 is a possible D gene (6 bases). The CDR3 covers 14 residues. V was shortened by 1 base and J by 6 bases, with 13 bases between the two germline ends. Germline CDR1 reads SGHNT; CDR2 reads YYREEE (reference sequence). In DNA, the CDR3 is TGTGCCAGCAGCTTGACTATGGGGGCGGCTGAAGCTTTCTTT. Translating gives CASSLTMGAAEAFF.

Concerning this clonotype itself: This likely comes from a read error, as the CDR3 has no conserved phenylalanine or tryptophan at its end. The chain links TRBV11-2 to TRBJ1-5, with TRBD1 as a possible D gene (5 bases). CDR1 and CDR2 from the germline V gene are SGHAT and FQNNGV. Trimming left V 0 bases short and J 6 bases short, with 12 bases between. The CDR3 contains 15 residues. CDR3 protein: CASSLEGREGQPQHL. The CDR3 region has the DNA TGTGCCAGCAGCTTAGAAGGCAGGGAGGGTCAGCCCCAGCATCTT.

This sequence joins TRBV2 and TRBJ2-1; 10 bases align to TRBD2. J lost 8 bases, V lost 8 bases, and 6 bases had no gene match. Germline V gene sequence: CDR1 SNHLY, CDR2 FYNNEI. CDR3 length: 13 residues. The CDR3 protein is CASALAGGYEQFF. CDR3 sequence (DNA): TGTGCCAGCGCCTTAGCGGGGGGCTATGAGCAGTTCTTC.

As regards this clonotype: The junction differs from germline at one of its ends, possibly a read error. This chain links TRBV28 with TRBJ2-7; D may be TRBD2 (7 bases). Per the germline V gene, CDR1 is MDHEN and CDR2 is SYDVKM. The CDR3 runs 16 residues. The CDR3 sequence is CASSLDLQGGSYEHYF. The CDR3 region has the DNA TGTGCCAGCAGTTTAGATCTACAGGGAGGGTCCTACGAGCACTACTTC.

The V and J genes are TRBV5-1 and TRBJ2-7; D gene unclear. V lost 0 bases and J 3 bases, leaving 16 bases between the germline ends. This CDR3 contains 16 residues. Germline values: CDR1 SGHRS, CDR2 YFSETQ. The CDR3 coding sequence is TGCGCCAGCAGCTTGGAGTCCTCCAATAACGTCTACGAGCAGTACTTC. It specifies CASSLESSNNVYEQYF.

The rearrangement uses TRBV28 and TRBJ1-4, with 9 nucleotides matching TRBD1. Germline-derived CDR1 and CDR2 are MDHEN and SYDVKM. The CDR3 runs to 14 residues. The DNA for the CDR3 is TGTGCGATCAGTTGGACAGGGGAATTGGAAAAACTGTTTTTT. Translation gives CAISWTGELEKLFF.